The 12 T cell receptor beta chains below were found in one sample sequenced in a study of CD8 T cells in Susac syndrome. RNA in amounts of about 0.5 to 1 ug was reverse transcribed with random hexamers. TCRdb ran MiXCR on the immunoSEQ multiplex PCR reads and lists one entry per CDR3 protein. The table lists hundreds of thousands of distinct CDR3 sequences, 94% of them singletons, with approximately 0.15% in the top ten. Sequencing input: CD4+ T cells from PBMCs. The origin of the receptors is a human donor with Susac syndrome.

The V call is TRBV9, the J call TRBJ1-1; no firm D call. V lost 0 bases to trimming and J lost 2 bases, with 8 bases between them. CDR3 length: 14 amino acids. The germline CDR1 and CDR2 sequences are SGDLS and YYNGEE. The CDR3 here is CASSVAPGNTEAFF. The DNA for the CDR3 is TGTGCCAGCAGCGTAGCTCCCGGCAACACTGAAGCTTTCTTT.

The rearrangement links TRBV9 to TRBJ2-2; 7 nucleotides line up with TRBD1. J gave up 4 bases and V 2 bases, and 5 bases lay outside the gene matches. Per the germline V gene, CDR1 is SGDLS and CDR2 is YYNGEE. The length of the CDR3 is 15 residues. CDR3: CASSVRDRGTGELFF. In DNA, the CDR3 is TGTGCCAGCAGCGTCCGGGACAGAGGCACCGGGGAGCTGTTTTTT.

The chain carries TRBV7-2 and TRBJ1-4, with TRBD1 as a possible D gene (6 bases). The CDR3 spans 14 residues. Trimming stripped 5 bases from V and 14 bases from J, with 21 bases between. The V gene's germline CDR1 is SGHTA and CDR2 FQGNSA. CDR3 region: CASSASRSTGRLFF. As DNA, the CDR3 is TGTGCCAGCAGCGCCTCGAGGTCAACAGGGAGGCTGTTTTTT.

DNA for the CDR3: TGTGCCAGCAGTCTAGTCGGCTCCGCTGGCTACACCTTC. Protein product: CASSLVGSAGYTF. The rearrangement joins TRBV6-1 to TRBJ1-2; unclear D gene. The V gene's germline CDR1 is MNHNS and CDR2 SASEGT. The CDR3 is 13 residues long. Trimming shortened V by 5 bases and J by 7 bases, and 14 bases separated the two germline ends.

V and J are TRBV5-1 and TRBJ2-5; 7 bases match TRBD2. This CDR3 spans 14 amino acids. From germline, CDR1 is SGHRS and CDR2 YFSETQ. Trimming removed 7 bases from V and 2 bases from J; junction bases left unmatched: 8. The CDR3 DNA reads TGCGCCAGCTCGTCTAGCGGTGAACAAGAGACCCAGTACTTC. Translating it yields CASSSSGEQETQYF.

The gene calls are TRBV20-1 and TRBJ2-3; a possible D gene is TRBD2 (5 bases). The CDR3 loop spans 16 amino acids. The germline V and J ends were trimmed by 3 bases and 0 bases, with 16 bases remaining between them. The germline gives CDR1 DFQATT, CDR2 SNEGSKA (reference sequence). This CDR3 is CSARDNRRVSTDTQYF. The CDR3 nucleotides are TGCAGTGCTAGGGATAATAGGCGGGTCAGCACAGATACGCAGTATTTT.

This rearrangement joins TRBV27 to TRBJ2-5, with a tentative D call TRBD1 (5 bases). This CDR3 has 13 amino acids. The V end was cut by 0 bases, the J end by 5 bases, with 7 bases between. Germline values: CDR1 MNHEY, CDR2 SMNVEV (reference sequence). In nucleotides, the CDR3 is TGTGCCAGCAGTTTATCGTGGGGCGAGACCCAGTACTTC. The encoded protein is CASSLSWGETQYF.

The rearrangement links TRBV5-4 to TRBJ1-1, with D perhaps matching TRBD1 (6 bases). Germline lookup yields CDR1 SGHNT and CDR2 YYREEE (reference sequence). V gave up 9 bases and J gave up 1 base, with 10 bases separating them. This CDR3 is built from 12 residues. CDR3 nucleotide sequence: TGTGCCATACCACAGGGGAACACTGAAGCTTTCTTT. Translating it yields CAIPQGNTEAFF.

The chain combines TRBV5-1 with TRBJ2-1; 11 positions agree with TRBD2. Germline values: CDR1 SGHRS, CDR2 YFSETQ. CDR3 length equals 15 residues. Trimming at V came to 5 bases and at J to 7 bases, leaving 8 bases not matched to a gene. This CDR3 is CASSEIAGGKNEQFF. The CDR3 coding sequence is TGCGCCAGCAGTGAAATAGCGGGGGGGAAGAATGAGCAGTTCTTC.

This clonotype was seen only once. In DNA, the CDR3 is TGTGCCATCAGTGAGTCGGTACTGCGGGTGGAGCAGTACTTC. It encodes CAISESVLRVEQYF. V usage is TRBV10-3 and J usage is TRBJ2-7, with D possibly being TRBD2 (5 bases). Trimming stripped 0 bases from V and 7 bases from J, with 13 bases between. In germline, CDR1 is ENHRY, CDR2 SYGVKD. CDR3 length equals 14 residues.

The table lists this clonotype with a count of one. This chain joins TRBV7-2 and TRBJ2-7; no definite D call. CDR3 size: 14 residues. Germline V lookup: CDR1 SGHTA, CDR2 FQGNSA. V was trimmed by 0 bases and J by 1 base, leaving 7 bases between them. CDR3 sequence: CASSLATRSYEQYF. The DNA of the CDR3 is TGTGCCAGCAGCTTAGCAACCAGGTCCTACGAGCAGTACTTC.

J is TRBJ1-4 and V is TRBV1; the DNA was not used to check the table's D call, TRBD1. TRBV1 constitutes a pseudogene. This CDR3 is built from 15 residues. The CDR3 sequence is CTSSPPGPDNEKLFF. The CDR3, as DNA: TGCACCAGCAGCCCCCCGGGGCCAGATAATGAAAAACTGTTTTTT.